This T cell receptor beta chain originates from a study of T cells in Graves' hyperthyroidism and ophthalmopathy (dated by TCRdb to the late 2010s). Regarding the complete study: Peripheral blood was collected at initial diagnosis, before any treatment. In addition, the study compared T-cell repertoires in thyroid tissue and in blood from 6 or 7 Graves' hyperthyroidism patients. According to the paper, TCR Vbeta CDR3 sequencing was carried out on over 130 peripheral blood samples, which came from some 41 ophthalmopathy, 70 to 80 hyperthyroidism and about 17 progressor patients. Once sampling was done, hyperthyroidism patients were given methimazole at a starting dose of 30 mg daily, whereas ophthalmopathy patients were given high-dose intravenous methylprednisolone. To identify distinguishing TCR V-J signatures, a discovery cohort of 90 to 100 patients was used, comprising 43 with Graves' ophthalmopathy and approximately 58 with stable Graves' hyperthyroidism. Prospective prediction of ophthalmopathy was tested in an independent validation cohort consisting of roughly 20 hyperthyroidism patients and around 16 patients who later progressed to ophthalmopathy. For training and testing, the 100 or so patients in the discovery cohort were randomly divided in a 7:3 ratio.

A remark on this clonotype: This receptor's antigen is unknown. No much larger clone exists at a distance of one base, and base qualities are not known.

Trimming costs V 5 bases and J 9 bases, and their ends lie 25 bases apart. Taken from the germline V gene, the CDR1 and CDR2 loops are MDHEN and SYDVKM. From cysteine to phenylalanine, the CDR3 is 16 amino acids long. Only the CDR3 region is kept as DNA, spanning 48 bases read in frame from base 1. Here is what the overall study found, with its caveats: In validation, progression to ophthalmopathy was predicted by the model with roughly 71% sensitivity and nearly 75% specificity, a median of around 5.9 months before onset. Ophthalmopathy was separated from stable hyperthyroidism by a 13 V-J signature model, with about 86% sensitivity and roughly 84% specificity obtained in cross-validation and 80%/75% obtained in testing. Most expanded thyroid clonotypes (frequency above 0.001) were also detected in blood, suggesting blood repertoires may reflect thyroid immune responses. Sample size was not statistically predetermined, and investigators were not blinded to group allocation.

Moderately to severely active disease, a Clinical Activity Score of at least 3, a NOSPECS grade of at least 4, and a duration under 3 months were present in ophthalmopathy patients. The study excluded patients with uncontrolled infections, other autoimmune diseases, pregnancy or lactation. Diagnoses relied on clinical symptoms, serum thyroxine and TRAb, thyroid ultrasound and orbital computed tomography. Ficoll-Paque density gradient centrifugation was used to isolate PBMCs from about 9 ml of fresh peripheral blood. Total RNA was extracted using Trizol reagent, and RNA quality was assessed on an Agilent 2100 Bioanalyzer. The TCR beta CDR3 regions were amplified from the RNA transcripts. The first round of RT-PCR for the TCR CDR3 was performed with the HTBI primer set and the Qiagen OneStep RT-PCR kit. Libraries were constructed in a second round of multiplex PCR, after which size selection and purification were carried out. The libraries were sequenced on an Illumina HiSeq2000 using paired-end 100 bp reads. Per the original workflow: SOAPnuke was used to process the raw data, with reads discarded if the reads contained adapters or uncalled bases, had a mean Phred below 15, or lacked an exact constant-primer or identifier match. COPE v1.2.5 was used to merge the high-quality paired reads, and each unique nucleotide sequence was defined as a clonotype. MiTCR v1.1 was used to align the clonotypes against IMGT TRBV, TRBD and TRBJ reference segments. The analysis included only V-J combinations with a frequency above 0.0001, which together covered around 99% of the repertoires. The TCS score was defined as F50 (clonal expansion) divided by E x V (chaos), with BLOSUM62-based TCRdist calculated between CDR3 peptides within each V-J. Welch's t-statistics and random forest reduced 500 to 550 V-J features to under 15, which were used in a naive Bayes classifier (R e1071). TCRdb trimmed public reads at Q25 via fastp, called clones via MiXCR and kept in-frame beta chains. Rows with a matching CDR3 protein are joined into one entry that keeps the most common DNA and genes. The V and J calls, along with clone size, are taken from TCRdb and not from the paper's own processing. Across this sample there are about 250,000 distinct CDR3 sequences, with approximately 23% seen only once. The top ten hold approximately 32% of the sample.

Sequencing input: blood. The clonotype was recovered from a woman between 40 and 55 years old with Graves' ophthalmopathy. The chain is assembled from TRBV28 and TRBJ1-1; a confident D gene designation cannot be given. In nucleotides, the sequence is TGTGCCAGCAGTCCCATCACCGAGGACTCCTCTGCTAAAGCTTTCTTT. It codes for CASSPITEDSSAKAFF.